The 16 T cell receptor beta chains below all came from one sample that was sequenced in a study of CD8 T cells in ankylosing spondylitis. Findings of the study overall: Blood from ankylosing spondylitis patients appeared to carry a characteristic eight-variant TCR beta motif.

Antigens of these TCRs are unknown. TCRdb re-called the 5' RACE reads through MiXCR, storing one row per CDR3 protein. This sample has hundreds of thousands of distinct CDR3 sequences; roughly 12% occur once, and the top ten carry approximately 6.3%. Sequencing input: blood, either unsorted or a sorted T cell fraction (not recorded which). The source of these receptors is a male donor with ankylosing spondylitis.

This clonotype was found many times. The chain joins TRBV5-6 to TRBJ2-2, with a weak D call TRBD2 (6 bases). The CDR3 spans 14 residues. Germline CDR1 is SGHDT and CDR2 is YYEEEE. V dropped 2 bases and J dropped 5 bases, with 10 bases sitting between them. CDR3 region: CASSFTSRTGELFF. As DNA, the CDR3 is TGTGCCAGCAGCTTCACTAGCCGTACCGGGGAGCTGTTTTTT.

The V call is TRBV10-2, the J call TRBJ2-1, with D possibly being TRBD2 (6 bases). Germline CDR1 WSHSY, CDR2 SAAADI. This CDR3 is built from 15 residues. Trimming removed 6 bases at V and 5 bases at J, with 17 bases between. The CDR3 coding sequence is TGCGCCAGCAGGGTCGGGGGTCAAGCTCACAATGAGCAGTTCTTC. Protein sequence: CASRVGGQAHNEQFF.

This clonotype was observed a handful of times. The V gene is TRBV15, the J gene TRBJ2-7, with D unclear. V lost 1 base and J 4 bases, leaving 8 bases between the germline ends. The CDR3 contains 13 residues. CDR1 is LNHNV and CDR2 is YYDKDF in the germline V gene (reference sequence). CDR3 sequence: CATSRGWSYEQYF. CDR3 DNA: TGTGCCACCAGCAGAGGGTGGAGTTACGAGCAGTACTTC. The variable domain in full, completed from reference TRBV15 and TRBJ2-7, reads DAMVIQNPRYQVTQFGKPVTLSCSQTLNHNVMYWYQQKSSQAPKLLFHYYDKDFNNEADTPDNFQSRRPNTSFCFLDIRSPGLGDTAMYLCATSRGWSYEQYFGPGTRLTVT.

The count of this clonotype is one. The chain uses TRBV19 and TRBJ2-7; D gene uncertain. The germline CDR1 and CDR2 sequences are LNHDA and SQIVND (reference sequence). The CDR3 extends over 12 amino acids. V lost 3 bases, J lost 4 bases, and 7 bases lay in between. The CDR3 DNA follows: TGTGCCAGTAGTATCGGCGGATACGAGCAGTACTTC. This codes for CASSIGGYEQYF.

The rearrangement uses TRBV28 and TRBJ2-3, with 8 bases matching TRBD1. CDR3 size: 17 residues. The ends lost 3 bases at V and 4 bases at J; junction bases unmatched: 12. Germline CDR1 is MDHEN and CDR2 is SYDVKM. This CDR3 is CASSFSNPGTGADTQYF. For the CDR3, the DNA is TGTGCCAGCAGTTTCTCTAACCCCGGGACAGGAGCAGATACGCAGTATTTT. The entire variable domain, with the rest obtained from reference TRBV28 and TRBJ2-3, is as follows: DVKVTQSSRYLVKRTGEKVFLECVQDMDHENMFWYRQDPGLGLRLIYFSYDVKMKEKGDIPEGYSVSREKKERFSLILESASTNQTSMYLCASSFSNPGTGADTQYFGPGTRLTVL.

CDR3 protein: CSARAGPYGYTF. DNA for the CDR3: TGCAGTGCTAGGGCGGGCCCTTATGGCTACACCTTC. The chain has TRBV20-1 and TRBJ1-2; D not certain. CDR1 DFQATT and CDR2 SNEGSKA come from the germline V gene (reference sequence). Trimming pared 3 bases from V and 5 bases from J, leaving 10 bases between. The CDR3 consists of 12 residues.

This chain links TRBV6-1 with TRBJ2-1, with TRBD2 matching 13 bases. V dropped 6 bases and J dropped 8; count of bases not matched to a gene: 4. Germline-derived CDR1 and CDR2 are MNHNS and SASEGT. The CDR3 sequence is 14 residues long. Here the CDR3 DNA reads TGTGCCAGCAGACCGGGACTAGCGGGGTATGAGCAGTTCTTC. It is translated as CASRPGLAGYEQFF.

This clonotype was seen a few times. V gene TRBV24-1 combines with J gene TRBJ2-1; 13 bases align to TRBD2. The germline V gene encodes CDR1 KGHDR and CDR2 SFDVKD. This CDR3 is 18 amino acids long. The V and J ends lost 4 bases and 7 bases, in that order; junction bases with no gene match: 12. In DNA form, the CDR3 reads TGTGCCACCAGTGACCCCACTAGCGGGAGGGCCCCTTGGAATGAGCAGTTCTTC. Translated, it gives CATSDPTSGRAPWNEQFF.

This clonotype has ten or more counts. The chain joins TRBV10-1 to TRBJ1-5; D perhaps matches TRBD1 (5 bases). The CDR3 extends over 14 amino acids. Germline V CDR1 and CDR2: WNHNN, SYGVQD (reference sequence). V lost 10 bases to trimming and J lost 3 bases, with 16 bases between them. The CDR3 reads CATTQGLSNQPQHF. DNA of the CDR3: TGCGCCACCACTCAGGGCCTCTCCAATCAGCCCCAGCATTTT.

For this clonotype: The junction and the germline gene differ at one end; a read error may be behind it. V gene TRBV19 combines with J gene TRBJ2-2, with D perhaps TRBD1 or TRBD2 (5 bases each). Looked up from germline, CDR1 is LNHDA and CDR2 is SQIVND (reference sequence). The CDR3 runs to 14 residues. The CDR3 protein is CDSIGAGYTGELFF. DNA for the CDR3: TGTGACAGTATCGGGGCAGGGTATACCGGGGAGCTGTTTTTT.

The chain links TRBV4-1 to TRBJ1-4, with a tentative D call TRBD1 (6 bases). The CDR3 runs to 16 residues. Germline loops: CDR1 MGHRA, CDR2 YSYEKL. The ends were cut back, 2 bases at V and 11 bases at J, with 21 bases in the middle. The CDR3 here is CASSQPPRQGRRKLFF. CDR3 in DNA: TGCGCCAGCAGCCAACCCCCGAGGCAGGGGAGGAGGAAACTGTTTTTT.

There are a few counts of this clonotype. This chain joins TRBV6-5 and TRBJ2-1; D perhaps matches TRBD2 (6 bases). V lost 4 bases and J lost 5, with 9 bases in between. Germline CDR1 is MNHEY and CDR2 is SVGAGI. This CDR3 region has 13 residues. The CDR3 coding sequence is TGTGCCAGCAGTTCTCGCGGGGACAATGAGCAGTTCTTC. Amino acids: CASSSRGDNEQFF.

In its sample, this clonotype was seen a few times. The rearrangement joins TRBV24-1 to TRBJ2-1; 9 nucleotides line up with TRBD2. The J segment lost 9 bases and the V segment lost 4 bases, leaving 9 bases of the junction unmatched. Germline V CDR1 and CDR2: KGHDR, SFDVKD. This CDR3 is built from 15 residues. The CDR3: CATSEALAGSGEQFF. The CDR3 nucleotides read TGTGCCACCAGTGAGGCCCTAGCGGGGTCCGGTGAGCAGTTCTTC.

The chain is built from TRBV6-1 and TRBJ2-2; 11 bases are a match to TRBD2. The CDR3 loop spans 18 amino acids. Germline CDR1 and CDR2: MNHNS and SASEGT. V lost 4 bases, J lost 8 bases, and 15 bases stayed unmatched. This CDR3 reads CASSVILSLAGGMGELFF. As DNA, the CDR3 is TGTGCCAGCAGTGTGATCTTGAGCCTAGCGGGAGGTATGGGGGAGCTGTTTTTT.

This clonotype was seen at least ten times. CDR3 sequence (DNA): TGTGCCAGCAGCCAAGGACAGGGGGATCAAGAGACCCAGTACTTC. Its protein is CASSQGQGDQETQYF. V usage is TRBV4-2 and J usage is TRBJ2-5; 9 bases line up with TRBD1. Germline V gives CDR1 LGHNA, CDR2 YNFKEQ. The J segment lost 2 bases and the V segment lost 1 base, leaving 2 bases of the junction unmatched. The CDR3 is 15 residues long.

The table lists this clonotype with a few counts. The genes are TRBV29-1 and TRBJ2-7, with D possibly matching TRBD1 (6 bases). V lost 2 bases and J 6 bases, leaving 14 bases between the germline ends. This CDR3 is built from 13 residues. Per germline, CDR1 SQVTM and CDR2 ANQGSEA. CDR3 residues: CSVEWGRSTEQYV. The DNA for the CDR3 is TGCAGCGTTGAATGGGGGCGAAGCACCGAGCAGTACGTC.